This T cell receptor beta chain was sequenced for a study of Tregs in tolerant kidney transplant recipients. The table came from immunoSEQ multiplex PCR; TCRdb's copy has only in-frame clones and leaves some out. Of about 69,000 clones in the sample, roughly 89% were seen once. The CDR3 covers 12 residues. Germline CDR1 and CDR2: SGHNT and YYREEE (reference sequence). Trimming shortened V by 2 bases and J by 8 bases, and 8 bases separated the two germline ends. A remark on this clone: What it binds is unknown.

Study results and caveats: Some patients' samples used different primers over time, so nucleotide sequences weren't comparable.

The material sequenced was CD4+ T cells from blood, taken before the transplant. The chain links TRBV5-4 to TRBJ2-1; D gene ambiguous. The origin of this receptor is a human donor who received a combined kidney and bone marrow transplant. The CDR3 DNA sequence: TGTGCCAGCAGCTTACCTAACTATGAGCAGTTCTTC. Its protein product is CASSLPNYEQFF.